A single sample gave rise to the 15 T cell receptor beta chains below, sequenced in a study of cytomegalovirus exposure and HLA in healthy donors. PCR was performed using 60 Vbeta and 13 Jbeta primers. Method: immunoSEQ multiplex PCR; TCRdb's copy keeps in-frame clones and lacks some. In the table there are roughly 100,000 clones, 64% of which are singletons. Sequenced: PBMCs. These receptors came from a man aged 55-75 years in good health and CMV-seronegative.

This chain joins TRBV29-1 and TRBJ2-7; maybe TRBD1 (6 bases). CDR1 is SQVTM and CDR2 is ANQGSEA in the germline V gene. CDR3 length equals 15 residues. V lost 6 bases and J 4 bases, leaving 22 bases between the germline ends. The CDR3: CSVELGRGIEYEQYF. CDR3 bases: TGCAGCGTCGAGTTGGGCAGGGGTATTGAGTACGAGCAGTACTTC.

This rearrangement joins TRBV7-3 to TRBJ2-2, with 7 bases fitting TRBD1. V shed 4 bases, J shed 7 bases, and the junction held 9 bases outside the gene matches. Germline CDR1 SGHTA, CDR2 FQGTGA. The CDR3 consists of 15 residues. In DNA form, the CDR3 reads TGTGCCAGCAGCTCCCGACAGGGCGGAGGCGGGGAGCTGTTTTTT. Its protein is CASSSRQGGGGELFF.

Details on this clone: An end of the junction differs from the germline gene, which may be a read error. The chain is built from TRBV10-3 and TRBJ2-3, with TRBD1 identical over 7 bases. CDR1 and CDR2 from the germline V gene are ENHRY and SYGVKD. The CDR3 covers 17 residues. The chain's CDR3 is CASSTQRVGQATDTQYF. The DNA for the CDR3 is TGTGCCAGCAGTACACAAAGGGTCGGACAGGCCACAGATACGCAGTATTTT.

This chain connects TRBV18 to TRBJ2-1; the match to TRBD1 covers 11 bases. The CDR3 consists of 15 residues. From germline, CDR1 is KGHSH and CDR2 LQKENI. The V and J ends lost 4 bases and 7 bases, in that order; junction bases with no gene match: 6. The CDR3 loop reads CASSLGTGGMNEQFF. In DNA, the CDR3 is TGTGCCAGCTCACTAGGGACAGGGGGAATGAATGAGCAGTTCTTC.

This clone was picked up a small number of times. V is TRBV7-8 and J is TRBJ2-3; 14 nucleotides line up with TRBD2. From germline, CDR1 is SGHVS and CDR2 FQNEAQ. The CDR3 covers 16 residues. V trimming: 3 bases; J trimming: 5 bases; junction bases outside the gene matches: 4. CDR3 in DNA: TGTGCCAGCAGCTTGGGACTAGCGGGGGTGGGAGATACGCAGTATTTT. Protein sequence: CASSLGLAGVGDTQYF.

This clone is a singleton in its sample. One junction end disagrees with the germline gene, perhaps due to a read error. The chain uses TRBV7-9 and TRBJ2-7; perhaps TRBD1 as D (6 bases). The CDR3 has 14 residues. Germline V gene data show CDR1 as SEHNR and CDR2 as FQNEAQ (reference sequence). CDR3 in amino acids: CSSTPPGQAYEQYF. The CDR3 region has the DNA TGTTCCAGCACCCCGCCGGGACAAGCCTACGAGCAGTACTTC.

The chain uses TRBV2 and TRBJ1-2, with 10 bases that match TRBD1. Germline-derived CDR1 and CDR2 are SNHLY and FYNNEI. There are 13 residues in the CDR3. The J segment lost 5 bases and the V segment lost 7 bases, leaving 4 bases of the junction unmatched. The CDR3 sequence is CASIGQGGYGYTF. CDR3 nucleotides: TGTGCCAGCATTGGACAGGGGGGTTATGGCTACACCTTC.

The chain has TRBV29-1 and TRBJ2-3; 11 bases fit TRBD1. V lost 1 base to trimming and J lost 6 bases; unmatched junction nucleotides: 3. The CDR3 extends over 14 amino acids. CDR1 is SQVTM and CDR2 is ANQGSEA in the germline V gene. The CDR3 nucleotides are TGCAGCGTTGAAGGTGGACAGGGGGCGGATACGCAGTATTTT. Its translation: CSVEGGQGADTQYF.

This clone has more than one count but fewer than ten. The CDR3 DNA reads TGTGCCAGTAGTACCCACAGGGTGGATGGCTACACCTTC. Residues: CASSTHRVDGYTF. The rearrangement uses TRBV19 and TRBJ1-2, with D maybe TRBD1 (6 bases). The CDR3 extends over 13 amino acids. From germline, CDR1 is LNHDA and CDR2 SQIVND (reference sequence). Trimming took 4 bases from V and 6 from J, leaving 12 bases between them.

This clone was picked up one time. The chain joins TRBV5-1 to TRBJ1-1; 9 positions match TRBD1. The germline V gene has CDR1 SGHRS and CDR2 YFSETQ. This CDR3 has 15 amino acids. J was trimmed by 1 base and V by 3 bases; bases with no gene match: 4. CDR3 in DNA: TGCGCCAGCAGCTCGGGGACAGGGCGGAACACTGAAGCTTTCTTT. This translates into CASSSGTGRNTEAFF.

This chain links TRBV6-5 with TRBJ1-1; possibly TRBD1 for D (5 bases). The V gene's germline CDR1 is MNHEY and CDR2 SVGAGI. Between the trimmed V and J ends, which lost 4 bases and 0 bases, there was a span of 9 bases. CDR3 length: 14 residues. CDR3 loop: CASSSWGMNTEAFF. The CDR3 DNA reads as TGTGCCAGCAGTTCTTGGGGCATGAACACTGAAGCTTTCTTT.

This clone was counted only a few times. CDR3 in amino acids: CASSYSRSYEQYF. The CDR3 nucleotides are TGCGCCAGCAGCTATAGCCGCTCCTACGAGCAGTACTTC. The chain couples TRBV5-1 to TRBJ2-7; D unresolved. This CDR3 has 13 amino acids. Deletions cut 3 bases from V and 0 bases from J, with 7 bases between. Per germline, CDR1 SGHRS and CDR2 YFSETQ.

The chain links TRBV7-2 to TRBJ2-1; D is undetermined. This CDR3 comprises 17 residues. V was trimmed by 4 bases and J by 6 bases, leaving 22 bases between them. Germline V gene data show CDR1 as SGHTA and CDR2 as FQGNSA. CDR3 amino acids: CASSSPHGSTTLNEQFF. CDR3 nucleotide sequence: TGTGCCAGCAGCTCCCCCCATGGGTCTACGACTCTCAATGAGCAGTTCTTC.

A few counts support this clone. The chain uses TRBV5-1 and TRBJ2-1; 11 nucleotides line up with TRBD2. The V gene end was trimmed by 4 bases and the J gene end by 5 bases; junction bases not matched to a gene: 8. This CDR3 has 16 amino acids. Per the germline V gene, CDR1 is SGHRS and CDR2 is YFSETQ. The chain's CDR3 is CASSGPLAGDHNEQFF. The CDR3 coding sequence is TGCGCCAGCAGCGGCCCACTAGCGGGGGACCACAATGAGCAGTTCTTC.

The chain recombines TRBV28 with TRBJ1-4; 10 bases map to TRBD1. The CDR3 runs to 18 residues. CDR1 MDHEN and CDR2 SYDVKM come from the germline V gene. Unmatched junction bases numbered 18, after V lost 6 bases and J lost 8 bases. CDR3 in amino acids: CASSPTGTGDRDWEKLFF. CDR3 nucleotides: TGTGCCAGCAGCCCGACAGGGACAGGGGACCGCGATTGGGAAAAACTGTTTTTT.